Included here is one TCR beta chain sequence, with context. The data originate from a study of blood T cell repertoires in COVID-19. Per the original methods: Counts of nucleated cells, estimated from reference gene primer amplification, were obtained. TCRdb's copy holds only in-frame clones and misses some; the assay was immunoSEQ multiplex PCR. V, J and clone size derive from that table, while D and trimming were established from the DNA sequence. The table lists roughly 230,000 clones, roughly 84% of them singletons. The germline gives CDR1 SGHTA, CDR2 FQGTGA. The V end lost 5 bases, the J end lost 3 bases, and 3 bases lay between the germline ends. The CDR3 runs 11 residues.

The TCR was taken from a man between 50 and 59 years old with active or convalescent COVID-19. Sequencing used peripheral blood. The chain has TRBV7-3 and TRBJ2-3; the D is unclear. DNA for the CDR3: TGTGCCAGCAGCCAAACAGATACGCAGTATTTT. Translation: CASSQTDTQYF.